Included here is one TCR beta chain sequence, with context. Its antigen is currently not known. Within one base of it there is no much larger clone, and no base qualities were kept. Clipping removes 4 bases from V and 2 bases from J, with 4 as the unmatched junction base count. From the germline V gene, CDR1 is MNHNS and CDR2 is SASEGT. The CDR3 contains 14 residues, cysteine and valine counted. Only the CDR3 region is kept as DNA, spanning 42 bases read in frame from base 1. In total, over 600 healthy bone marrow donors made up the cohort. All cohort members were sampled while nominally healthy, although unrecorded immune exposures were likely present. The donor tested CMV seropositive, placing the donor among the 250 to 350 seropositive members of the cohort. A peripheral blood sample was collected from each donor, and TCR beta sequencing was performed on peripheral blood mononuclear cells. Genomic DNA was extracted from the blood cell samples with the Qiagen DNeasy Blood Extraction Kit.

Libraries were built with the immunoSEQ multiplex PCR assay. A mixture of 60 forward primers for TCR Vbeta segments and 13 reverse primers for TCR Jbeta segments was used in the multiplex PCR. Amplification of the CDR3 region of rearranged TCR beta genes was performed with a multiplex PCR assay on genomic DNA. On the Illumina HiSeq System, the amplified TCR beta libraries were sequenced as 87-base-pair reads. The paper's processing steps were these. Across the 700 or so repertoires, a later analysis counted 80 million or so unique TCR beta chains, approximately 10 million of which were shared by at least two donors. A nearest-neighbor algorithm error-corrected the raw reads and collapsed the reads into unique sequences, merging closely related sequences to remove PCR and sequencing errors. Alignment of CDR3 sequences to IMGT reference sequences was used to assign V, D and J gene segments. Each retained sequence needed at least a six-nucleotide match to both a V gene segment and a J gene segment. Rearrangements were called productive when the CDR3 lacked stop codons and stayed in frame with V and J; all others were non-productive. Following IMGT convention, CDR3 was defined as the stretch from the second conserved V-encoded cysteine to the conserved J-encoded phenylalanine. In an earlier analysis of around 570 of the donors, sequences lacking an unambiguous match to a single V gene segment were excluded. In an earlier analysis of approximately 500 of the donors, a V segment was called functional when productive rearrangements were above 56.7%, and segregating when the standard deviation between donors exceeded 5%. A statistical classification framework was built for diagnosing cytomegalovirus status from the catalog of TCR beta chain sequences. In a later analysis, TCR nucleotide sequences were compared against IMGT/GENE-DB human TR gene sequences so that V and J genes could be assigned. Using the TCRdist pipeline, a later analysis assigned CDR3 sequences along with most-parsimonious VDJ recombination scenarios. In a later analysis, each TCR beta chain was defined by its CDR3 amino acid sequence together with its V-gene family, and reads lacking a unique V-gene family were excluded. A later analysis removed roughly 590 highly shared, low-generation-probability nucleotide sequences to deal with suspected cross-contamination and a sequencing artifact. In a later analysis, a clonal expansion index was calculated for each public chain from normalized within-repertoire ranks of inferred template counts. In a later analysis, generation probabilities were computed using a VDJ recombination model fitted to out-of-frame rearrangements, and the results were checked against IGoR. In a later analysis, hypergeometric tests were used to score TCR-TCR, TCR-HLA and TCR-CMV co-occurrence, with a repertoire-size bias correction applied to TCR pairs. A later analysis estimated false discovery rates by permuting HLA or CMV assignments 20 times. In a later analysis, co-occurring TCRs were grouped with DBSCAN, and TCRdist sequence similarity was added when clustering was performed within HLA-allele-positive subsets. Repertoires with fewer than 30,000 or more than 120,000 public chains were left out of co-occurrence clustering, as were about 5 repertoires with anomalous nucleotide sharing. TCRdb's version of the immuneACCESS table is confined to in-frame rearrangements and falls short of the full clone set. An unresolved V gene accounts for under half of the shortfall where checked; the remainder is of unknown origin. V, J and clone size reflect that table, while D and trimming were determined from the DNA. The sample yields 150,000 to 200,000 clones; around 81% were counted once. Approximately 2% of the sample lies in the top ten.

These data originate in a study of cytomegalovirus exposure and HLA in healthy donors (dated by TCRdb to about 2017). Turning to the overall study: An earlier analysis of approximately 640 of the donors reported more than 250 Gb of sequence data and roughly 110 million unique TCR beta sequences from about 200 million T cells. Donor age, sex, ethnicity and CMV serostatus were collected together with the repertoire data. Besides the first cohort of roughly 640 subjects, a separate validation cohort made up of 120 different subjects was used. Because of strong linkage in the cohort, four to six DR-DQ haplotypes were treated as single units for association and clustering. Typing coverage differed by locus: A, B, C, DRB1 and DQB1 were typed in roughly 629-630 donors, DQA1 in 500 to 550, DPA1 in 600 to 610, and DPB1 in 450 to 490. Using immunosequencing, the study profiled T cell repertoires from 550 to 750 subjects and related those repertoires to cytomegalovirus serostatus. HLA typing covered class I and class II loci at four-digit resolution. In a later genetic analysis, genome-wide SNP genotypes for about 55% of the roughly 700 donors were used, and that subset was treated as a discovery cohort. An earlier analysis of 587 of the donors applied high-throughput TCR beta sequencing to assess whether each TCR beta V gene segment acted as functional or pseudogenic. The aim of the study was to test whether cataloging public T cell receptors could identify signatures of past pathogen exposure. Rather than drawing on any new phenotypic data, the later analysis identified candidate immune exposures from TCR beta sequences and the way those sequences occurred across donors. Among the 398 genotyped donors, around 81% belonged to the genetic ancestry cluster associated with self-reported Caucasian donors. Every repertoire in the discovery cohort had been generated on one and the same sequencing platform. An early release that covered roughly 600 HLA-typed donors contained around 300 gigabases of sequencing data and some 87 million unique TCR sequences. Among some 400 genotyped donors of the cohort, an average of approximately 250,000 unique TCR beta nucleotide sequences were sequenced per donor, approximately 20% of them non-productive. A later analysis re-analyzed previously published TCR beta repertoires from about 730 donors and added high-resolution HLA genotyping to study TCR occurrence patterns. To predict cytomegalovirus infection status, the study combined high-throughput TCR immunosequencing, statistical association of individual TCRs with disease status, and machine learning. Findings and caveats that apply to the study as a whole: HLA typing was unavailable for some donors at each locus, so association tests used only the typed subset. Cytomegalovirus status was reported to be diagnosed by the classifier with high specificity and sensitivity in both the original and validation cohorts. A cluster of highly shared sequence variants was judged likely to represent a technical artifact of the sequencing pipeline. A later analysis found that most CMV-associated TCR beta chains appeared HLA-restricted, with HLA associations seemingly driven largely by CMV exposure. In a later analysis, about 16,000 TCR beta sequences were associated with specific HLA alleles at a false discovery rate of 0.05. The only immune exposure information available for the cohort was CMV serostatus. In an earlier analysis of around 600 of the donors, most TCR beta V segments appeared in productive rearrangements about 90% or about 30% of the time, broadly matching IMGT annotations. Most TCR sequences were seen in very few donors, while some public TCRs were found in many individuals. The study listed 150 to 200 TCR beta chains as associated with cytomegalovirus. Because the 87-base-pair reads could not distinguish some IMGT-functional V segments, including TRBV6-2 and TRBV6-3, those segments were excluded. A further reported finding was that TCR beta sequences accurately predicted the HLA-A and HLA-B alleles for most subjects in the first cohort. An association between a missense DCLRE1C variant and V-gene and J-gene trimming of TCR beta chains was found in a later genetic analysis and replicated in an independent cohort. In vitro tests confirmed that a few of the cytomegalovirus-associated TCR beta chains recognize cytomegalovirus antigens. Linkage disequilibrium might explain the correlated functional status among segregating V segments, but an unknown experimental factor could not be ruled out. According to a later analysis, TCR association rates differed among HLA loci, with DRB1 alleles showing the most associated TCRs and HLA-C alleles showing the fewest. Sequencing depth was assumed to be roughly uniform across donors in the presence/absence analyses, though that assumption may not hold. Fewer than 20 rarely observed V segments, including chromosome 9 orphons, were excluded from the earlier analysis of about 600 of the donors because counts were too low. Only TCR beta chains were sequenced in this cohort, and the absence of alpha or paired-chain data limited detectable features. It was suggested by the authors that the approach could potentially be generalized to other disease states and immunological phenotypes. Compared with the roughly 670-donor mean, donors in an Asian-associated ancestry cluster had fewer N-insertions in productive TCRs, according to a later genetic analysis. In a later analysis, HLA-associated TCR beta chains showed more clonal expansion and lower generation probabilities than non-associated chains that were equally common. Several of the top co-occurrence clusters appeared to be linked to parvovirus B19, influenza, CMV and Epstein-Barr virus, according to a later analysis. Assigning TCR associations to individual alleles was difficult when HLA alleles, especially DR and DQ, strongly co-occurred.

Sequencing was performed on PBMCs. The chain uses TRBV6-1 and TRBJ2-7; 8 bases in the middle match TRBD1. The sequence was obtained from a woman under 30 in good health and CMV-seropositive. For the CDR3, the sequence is CASSVTGDAYEQYV. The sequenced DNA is TGTGCCAGCAGTGTGACAGGGGACGCCTACGAGCAGTACGTC.